This TCR beta chain derives from a study of human thymus T cells. Broader study findings: Thymic and blood repertoires seemed to favor certain V and J genes.

Having corrective surgery for congenital heart defects, healthy Finnish infants were the ones who donated. Details on this clone: As yet, its antigen is unknown.

The CDR3 sequence is 15 residues long. CDR1 and CDR2 from the germline V gene are MNHEY and SVGAGI. Unmatched junction bases numbered 6, after V lost 2 bases and J lost 5 bases. This table comes from immunoSEQ multiplex PCR, and its TCRdb copy is limited to in-frame clones, with some not included. The table shows roughly 54,000 clones, with 94% occurring only once. The rearrangement links TRBV6-5 to TRBJ2-5; 9 positions agree with TRBD2. This receptor was taken from a boy in the first two years of life with a congenital heart defect but otherwise immunologically healthy. Sequencing was carried out using blood. This CDR3 is CASSYLGLAWETQYF. The CDR3 nucleotides read TGTGCCAGCAGTTACCTGGGACTAGCCTGGGAGACCCAGTACTTC.